This T cell receptor (beta chain) was identified in a study of CXCR3-negative and CXCR3-positive naive CD8 T cells. Study-wide findings and caveats: A higher hydrophobicity marked the TRB CDR3s of CXCR3-positive naive cells versus CXCR3-negative naive cells. Similarly elevated diversity marked both naive subsets, with memory CD8+ cells showing far lower diversity.

Notes on this clonotype: What it binds is not known.

The CDR3 runs 14 residues. CDR1 SEHNR and CDR2 FQNEAQ come from the germline V gene (reference sequence). Carrying UMI labels, the TRB cDNA libraries were prepared through 5' RACE. TCRdb reprocessed the 5' RACE reads and stores each CDR3 protein as one record, lacking DNA. The repertoire table contains 70,000 to 95,000 distinct CDR3 sequences. This chain joins TRBV7-9 and TRBJ2-7. Source material: naive CXCR3- CD8+ T cells from blood. The subset here: CD45RO-CCR7+CD27+CD95- naive CD8+ T cells lacking CXCR3 (TNR3-). This TCR was recovered from a human donor in good health. Some clones in this sample may be carry-over from other donors' samples. CDR3 sequence: CASSSMTSSYEQYF.